These 11 T cell receptor beta chains were sequenced from one sample in a study of vaccination effects on CD4 cells after COVID-19 (dated by TCRdb to between 2021 and 2024). In the ViraFEST assay, PBMC were stimulated with viral peptide pools, and TCR sequencing was then used to find antigen-specific CD4+ T cell clonotypes based on their expansion. After less than 13 days of culture, CD4+ T cells were isolated with the EasySep CD4+ T cell isolation kit. Two doses of either the BNT162b2 or the mRNA-1273 mRNA SARS-CoV-2 vaccine were administered to participants. Library creation used the immunoSEQ multiplex PCR assay. Drawn from immuneACCESS, this table holds only the in-frame rearrangements with V and J called that TCRdb kept. Clones are partly lost; checked studies trace under half to an unresolved V gene and leave the rest unexplained. This sample has 27,000 or so clones in its table, and under 90% of those were observed once. The ten biggest clones cover more than 1.4% of the sample.

The antigens these receptors bind are not known. The sample was CD4+ T cells from PBMCs cultured with HCoV-NL63 spike peptides, taken after COVID-19 vaccination. The cell subset or site label for this specimen denotes: HCoV-NL63 spike overlapping peptide pool stimulation. These receptors were obtained from a human donor who received a COVID-19 vaccine. Some clones in this sample may be carry-over from other donors' samples.

This chain joins TRBV5-1 and TRBJ2-1; 8 nucleotides line up with TRBD2. Germline V gene lookup returns CDR1 SGHRS and CDR2 YFSETQ. With V trimmed by 4 bases and J by 2 bases, 8 bases remained unmatched. This CDR3 has 16 amino acids. CDR3 region: CASSAELAGPYNEQFF. CDR3 bases: TGCGCCAGCAGCGCCGAATTAGCGGGGCCCTACAATGAGCAGTTCTTC.

This chain joins TRBV7-8 and TRBJ2-3; 7 nucleotides match TRBD1. V was pared by 5 bases and J by 12 bases, with 8 bases of the junction left unmatched. The germline gives CDR1 SGHVS, CDR2 FQNEAQ. The CDR3 runs 12 residues. The CDR3 region is CASSPGQELQYF. Written as DNA, the CDR3 is TGTGCCAGCAGCCCCGGACAGGAGCTTCAGTATTTT.

This chain links TRBV5-1 with TRBJ1-2, with TRBD1 as a possible D gene (5 bases). Germline CDR1 is SGHRS and CDR2 is YFSETQ. The V gene lost 0 bases and the J gene lost 6 bases, with 12 bases spanning the gap. There are 14 residues in the CDR3. The CDR3 nucleotides are TGCGCCAGCAGCTTGGGAAGGGGTAGAAATGGCTACACCTTC. It yields the protein CASSLGRGRNGYTF.

This sequence joins TRBV7-3 and TRBJ2-5; D is possibly TRBD1 (5 bases). The germline CDR1 and CDR2 sequences are SGHTA and FQGTGA. Trimming stripped 5 bases from V and 4 bases from J, with 17 bases between. The CDR3 is 15 residues long. The CDR3 sequence: CASSPTPATVETQYF. The CDR3 nucleotides are TGTGCCAGCAGCCCGACACCGGCGACAGTAGAGACCCAGTACTTC.

The J gene is TRBJ1-2, the V gene TRBV3-1 (or the pseudogene TRBV3-2); D is unresolved. The CDR3 spans 14 residues. The germline V and J ends were trimmed by 3 bases and 0 bases, with 8 bases remaining between them. Germline V gene sequence: CDR1 LGHDT, CDR2 YNNKEL (reference sequence). CDR3 sequence (DNA): TGTGCCAGCAGCCACTGGGAAACTAACTATGGCTACACCTTC. Encoded protein: CASSHWETNYGYTF.

This clone was seen a few times. The chain links TRBV15 to TRBJ1-1; D is uncertain. Germline V gene lookup returns CDR1 LNHNV and CDR2 YYDKDF (reference sequence). The CDR3 consists of 13 residues. V lost 3 bases and J 11 bases, leaving 16 bases between the germline ends. The CDR3 DNA reads as TGTGCCACCAGCAGGGAACACCCTGACGGGGCTTTCTTT. Protein product: CATSREHPDGAFF.

The rearrangement links TRBV6-5 to TRBJ1-2; 7 bases are a match to TRBD1. V gave up 2 bases and J gave up 3 bases; unmatched junction bases: 3. The CDR3 covers 14 residues. Germline V CDR1 and CDR2: MNHEY, SVGAGI. CDR3 loop: CASSYRTGDYGYTF. The CDR3 bases are TGTGCCAGCAGTTACCGGACAGGTGACTATGGCTACACCTTC.

The rearrangement joins TRBV21-1 to TRBJ1-6. TRBV21-1 is recorded as a pseudogene. CDR3 length: 13 amino acids. The CDR3 protein is CASSQPRGSPLHF. The CDR3 nucleotides read TGTGCCAGCAGCCAACCACGGGGGTCACCCCTCCACTTT.

The chain employs TRBV10-3 and TRBJ2-3; TRBD2 matches 11 bases. The V segment lost 3 bases and the J segment 5 bases; nucleotides outside the gene matches: 4. This CDR3 is 15 amino acids long. Germline assignment: CDR1 ENHRY and CDR2 SYGVKD. CDR3 region: CAISDVGTSGDTQYF. In DNA, the CDR3 is TGTGCCATCAGTGACGTAGGGACTAGCGGAGATACGCAGTATTTT.

This chain joins TRBV6-5 and TRBJ1-1, with D maybe TRBD1 (5 bases). CDR1 and CDR2 from the germline V gene are MNHEY and SVGAGI. CDR3 length: 15 residues. Deletions cut 6 bases from V and 1 base from J, with 15 bases between. In nucleotides, the CDR3 is TGTGCCAGCAGCCTCCTGGGGCAACCGAACACTGAAGCTTTCTTT. Amino acids: CASSLLGQPNTEAFF.

The chain joins TRBV10-1 to TRBJ2-3; 10 bases fit TRBD2. This CDR3 spans 16 amino acids. CDR1 and CDR2 (germline): WNHNN, SYGVQD (reference sequence). After removal of 3 bases from V and 8 bases from J, the junction contained 11 bases not matched to a gene. The CDR3 sequence is CASSDPGTSEFSTQYF. The CDR3 nucleotides read TGCGCCAGCAGTGACCCCGGGACTAGCGAATTCAGTACGCAGTATTTT.